This T cell receptor beta chain derives from a study of blood T cell repertoires in COVID-19. Study-wide background: The United States, Italy and Spain supplied acute and convalescent COVID-19 samples. Sample material is recorded as cDNA or gDNA derived from T cells, B-cell-depleted T cells, or PBMCs.

Original data processing: Nucleated cell counts were estimated from reference gene primer amplification. Repertoires were generated with immunoSEQ multiplex PCR, while TCRdb's copy carries only in-frame clones and drops some. V and J calls and clone size are as listed in that table; D and trimming were resolved from the DNA. The sample comprises over 50,000 clones, over 75% of which are singletons, and over 6.5% rests with the top ten. V shed 5 bases, J shed 6 bases, and the junction held 3 bases outside the gene matches. This CDR3 contains 12 residues. Per germline, CDR1 SNHLY and CDR2 FYNNEI. The receptor was isolated from a man aged 55-75 years with acute or convalescent COVID-19. Sequencing input: peripheral blood. V and J are TRBV2 and TRBJ1-1; 7 bases match TRBD1. Written as DNA, the CDR3 is TGTGCCAGCAGTAGTCAGGGGGCTGAAGCTTTCTTT. This gives the protein CASSSQGAEAFF. The entire variable domain, with the rest obtained from reference TRBV2 and TRBJ1-1, is as follows: EPEVTQTPSHQVTQMGQEVILRCVPISNHLYFYWYRQILGQKVEFLVSFYNNEISEKSEIFDDQFSVERPDGSNFTLKIRSTKLEDSAMYFCASSSQGAEAFFGQGTRLTVV.